This TCR beta chain derives from a study of blood T cell repertoires in COVID-19. Study as a whole: There were acute and convalescent COVID-19 samples, and they came from the United States, Italy and Spain.

Produced via immunoSEQ multiplex PCR; TCRdb's table is partial and in-frame only. Among 250,000 or so clones, around nine tenths were seen once, and the ten largest hold approximately 1.6%. This clone was detected only once. The V end lost 4 bases, the J end lost 1 base, and 11 bases lay between the germline ends. CDR3 length: 15 amino acids. Germline CDR1 SEHNR, CDR2 FQNEAQ (reference sequence). The chain carries TRBV7-9 and TRBJ1-5; D unclear. Sequencing used PBMCs or T cells enriched from blood (not recorded which). The TCR sequence derives from a woman in her forties or fifties who had recovered from COVID-19. The CDR3 DNA reads as TGTGCCAGCAGCTCCCTTTCGGGGAGCAATCAGCCCCAGCATTTT. It is translated as CASSSLSGSNQPQHF. Using reference TRBV7-9 and TRBJ1-5 for the parts outside the CDR3, the full variable domain is DTGVSQNPRHKITKRGQNVTFRCDPISEHNRLYWYRQTLGQGPEFLTYFQNEAQLEKSRLLSDRFSAERPKGSFSTLEIQRTEQGDSAMYLCASSSLSGSNQPQHFGDGTRLSIL.